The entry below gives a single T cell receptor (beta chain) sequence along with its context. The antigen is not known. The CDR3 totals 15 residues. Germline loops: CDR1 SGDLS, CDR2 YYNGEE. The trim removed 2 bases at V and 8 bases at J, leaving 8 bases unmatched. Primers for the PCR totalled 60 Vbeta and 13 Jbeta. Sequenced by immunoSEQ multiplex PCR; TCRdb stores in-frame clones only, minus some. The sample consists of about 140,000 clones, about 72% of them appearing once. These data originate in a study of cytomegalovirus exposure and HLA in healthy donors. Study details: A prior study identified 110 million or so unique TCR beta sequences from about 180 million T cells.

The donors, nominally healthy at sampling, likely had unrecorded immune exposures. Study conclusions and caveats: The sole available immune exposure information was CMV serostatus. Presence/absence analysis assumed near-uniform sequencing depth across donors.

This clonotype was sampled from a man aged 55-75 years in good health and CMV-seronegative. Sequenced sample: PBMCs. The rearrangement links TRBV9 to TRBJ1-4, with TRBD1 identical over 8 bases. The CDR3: CASSVKSGTGEKLFF. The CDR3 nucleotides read TGTGCCAGCAGCGTCAAATCTGGGACAGGCGAAAAACTGTTTTTT.